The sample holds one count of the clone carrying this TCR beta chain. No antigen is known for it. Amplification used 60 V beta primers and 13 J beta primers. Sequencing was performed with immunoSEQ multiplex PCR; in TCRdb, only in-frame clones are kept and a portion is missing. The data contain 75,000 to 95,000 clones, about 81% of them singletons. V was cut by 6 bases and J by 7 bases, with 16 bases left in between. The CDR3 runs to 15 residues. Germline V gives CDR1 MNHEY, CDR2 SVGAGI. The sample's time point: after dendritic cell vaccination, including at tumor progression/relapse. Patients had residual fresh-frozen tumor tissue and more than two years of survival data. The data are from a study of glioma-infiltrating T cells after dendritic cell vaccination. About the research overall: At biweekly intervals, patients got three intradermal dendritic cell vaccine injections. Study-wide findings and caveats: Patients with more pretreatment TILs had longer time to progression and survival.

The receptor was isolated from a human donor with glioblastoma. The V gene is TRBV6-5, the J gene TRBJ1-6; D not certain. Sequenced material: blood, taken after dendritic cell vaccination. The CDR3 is CASSPSPSGNSPLHF. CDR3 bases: TGTGCCAGCAGCCCCAGTCCCTCCGGGAATTCACCCCTCCACTTT.